This section outlines one TCR beta chain sequence together with its context. This sample is drawn from a study of technical replicates of blood from several donors. V was shortened by 0 bases and J by 7 bases, with 16 bases between the two germline ends. Germline V gives CDR1 MNHEY, CDR2 SVGAGI. This CDR3 comprises 16 residues. Sequenced by immunoSEQ multiplex PCR; TCRdb stores in-frame clones only, minus some. The sample includes over 75,000 clones, about 97% of them seen just once. The source of this sequence is a human donor in good health. Input material: T cells isolated from PBMCs. The genes are TRBV6-5 and TRBJ2-1; the D gene is possibly TRBD2 (5 bases). CDR3 amino acids: CASSYSQASQVNEQFF. The CDR3 region has the DNA TGTGCCAGCAGTTACTCCCAGGCTAGCCAAGTAAATGAGCAGTTCTTC.